The following is a TCR beta chain sequence with its context. CD8 cells regarded as naive lacked CD45RO, were positively chosen for CCR7, and omitted terminally differentiated effector memory CD45RA+ cells. The data are from a study of shared clonotypes between healthy human individuals. CDR1 and CDR2 from the germline V gene are LGHNA and YSLEER. The J segment lost 4 bases and the V segment lost 6 bases, leaving 4 bases of the junction unmatched. CDR3 length equals 14 residues. Assay used: immunoSEQ multiplex PCR; TCRdb lists only in-frame clones, some missing. The repertoire consists of around 2,100,000 clones, with around 96% occurring once and the leading ten covering around 1.2%.

The rearrangement joins TRBV4-3 to TRBJ1-1; 11 positions match TRBD1. This receptor was identified in a man in his late teens or twenties in good health. Sequenced material: naive CD8+ T cells sorted from blood. The CDR3 loop is CASSHGTGGTEAFF. CDR3 in DNA: TGCGCCAGCAGTCACGGGACAGGGGGCACTGAAGCTTTCTTT.